This TCR beta chain was captured by sequencing in a study of T and B cells in COVID-19 patients (dated by TCRdb to the early 2020s). Study-wide context: In this study, adaptive immunity was profiled in COVID-19 patients who either had active infection or had recovered, using TRB and IGH repertoire sequencing of peripheral blood. A recovered cohort was made up of about 19 patients contributing roughly 20 samples, mostly after mild to moderate COVID-19 managed as outpatients. Over 7.5 million TCR sequences were analysed in a TCR and BCR sequence repository that covered around 34 patients and around 72 time points. Repertoire analyses used an age-matched reference group of approximately 42 healthy donors who were negative for COVID-19 antibodies as the comparison. Two patients were included in both the recovered and active cohorts because samples were available from active disease and after recovery. Of the roughly 20 patients in the active-infection cohort, 15 to 19 had comorbidities associated with unfavorable COVID-19 outcome. Of the 20 to 25 patients in the active-infection cohort, over 10 were critically ill and needed mechanical ventilation or ECMO. The recovered cohort had a median age of roughly 33 years, compared with around 65 years in the active-infection cohort. As many as 9 follow-up blood samples were collected from each patient, and in some individuals these samples spanned different disease stages.

This clonotype is hyperexpanded (1% or more) in terms of sample share. Its antigen remains undetermined. Nothing much larger sits one base from this clone, and base qualities are not available. General conclusions and limits of the study: Few blood samples were available from mildly ill patients while symptoms were present or from severe cases at early time points. A total of around 2,100 TCR clusters were exclusive to the recovered cohort, and a few dozen of those clusters were low-pGen clusters. The size of the cohort was considered insufficient for assessing HLA contributions to COVID-19 susceptibility or severity. The reported TCR clusters were said to need prospective validation before any clinical use. Specific T cell subsets (CD4+/Treg/CD8+) and sorted SARS-CoV-2-responsive or tetramer+ T cells had not yet been sequenced, and the corresponding sequencing experiments were ongoing. TRBV/TRBJ gene usage was reported as strongly skewed in patients with COVID-19. TRB repertoires were found to be highly clonal in active COVID-19, whereas diversity and richness at recovery were found to rise above healthy donor levels.

Data came from an Illumina MiSeq. Multiplex PCR with BIOMED2 TRB-A/B primer pools was used to amplify TRB rearrangements. Illumina-compatible adapters and 7-nucleotide sample barcodes were attached to the amplicons through two consecutive PCRs. Phusion HS II polymerase was used for all library PCRs. Amplicons were gel-purified with the NucleoSpin Gel and PCR Clean-up kit, quantified on Qubit, and pooled at roughly 4.3 nM. The quality of the amplicon pool was checked on an Agilent 2100 Bioanalyzer prior to Illumina next-generation sequencing. The authors processed their data as follows. Annotation of TRB rearrangements was performed with MiXCR 3.0.8 using the default MiXCR reference library. Non-productive reads and sequences with fewer than 2 reads were removed, and each unique CDR3 nucleotide sequence was counted as one clone. R 3.5.1 was used to calculate clonality, diversity, richness and V-J gene usage. GLIPH2 was used to cluster TCRs based on CDR3 similarity, and OLGA was used to calculate the generation probabilities. GLIPH2 clusters were kept only if they contained at least four unique TCR clonotypes found in at least three individuals. TCRdb applied fastp at Q25 and MiXCR to the public reads, then kept only in-frame beta chains. Each entry is one CDR3 protein sequence, shown with its most common DNA and genes. TCRdb, rather than the study authors, made the V and J calls. The sample table contains about 460 distinct CDR3 sequences; only one count was recorded for roughly a quarter of them. The top ten constitute roughly 31% of the sample.

Genomic DNA extracted from blood, in amounts of roughly 230-550 ng, served as the starting material for amplifying TRB repertoires. The sequence came from a human donor with active COVID-19. The sequenced sample was blood.

The CDR3 protein is CSVELAGGSRRNQETQYF. The DNA is TGCAGCGTTGAGCTAGCGGGGGGCTCGAGGAGGAATCAAGAGACCCAGTACTTC. The chain employs TRBV29-1 and TRBJ2-5; 11 central nucleotides agree with TRBD2. The CDR3 sequence holds 18 residues, the cysteine and phenylalanine included. The only DNA kept is the CDR3, 54 bases in frame from the first base. The germline V gene encodes CDR1 SQVTM and CDR2 ANQGSEA. Germline trimming amounts to 3 bases on V and 2 bases on J, with 14 as the count of junction bases outside the gene matches.